This T cell receptor (beta chain) was observed in a study of cytomegalovirus exposure and HLA in healthy donors. General observations from the study: It was 164 TCR beta chains that were listed as cytomegalovirus-associated. Among the CMV-associated chains, three were confirmed in vitro as specific for CMV antigens.

Method: immunoSEQ multiplex PCR; TCRdb's copy keeps in-frame clones and lacks some. This table holds over 200,000 clones, roughly 88% found once. For this clone: Its antigen is currently unknown.

Sequencing used PBMCs. The source of this sequence is a woman between 18 and 30 years old in good health and CMV-seronegative.

The CDR3 protein is CASSLEAGFYEQYF. The CDR3 DNA is TGTGCCAGCAGCTTAGAAGCAGGATTCTACGAGCAGTACTTC. V and J are TRBV11-1 and TRBJ2-7; D is unresolved. Germline V gives CDR1 SGHAT, CDR2 FQDESV (reference sequence). This CDR3 contains 14 residues. V was pared by 1 base and J by 3 bases, with 10 bases between.